This T cell receptor (beta chain) was sequenced during a study of neoadjuvant anti-PD-1 for oral cavity cancer. Study conclusions and caveats: Treg/Th17 ratio rose with pretreatment blood and fell with post-treatment tumor TCRbeta clonality. Only a few patients per response group were TCR-analyzed; validation needed. Post-nivolumab, blood T cell clonality was significantly elevated in non-responders.

TCRdb's copy holds only in-frame clones and misses some; the assay was immunoSEQ multiplex PCR. This table has about 15,000 clones, about two thirds appearing once. Patients had HPV-negative, locally advanced oral cavity squamous cell carcinoma. A word on this clone: Its antigen is as yet unknown.

The sample was PBMCs, taken before nivolumab (anti-PD-1) treatment. The clonotype originates from a person aged 40 to 85 with oral cavity squamous cell carcinoma.

CDR3 DNA sequence: TGCGCCAGCAGCTACAGGCAAACCACCTACAATGAGCAGTTCTTC. Amino acid sequence: CASSYRQTTYNEQFF. V is TRBV4-1 and J is TRBJ2-1; D might be TRBD1 (5 bases). CDR3 length: 15 residues. Trimming shortened V by 5 bases and J by 2 bases, and 13 bases separated the two germline ends. Germline lookup yields CDR1 MGHRA and CDR2 YSYEKL.